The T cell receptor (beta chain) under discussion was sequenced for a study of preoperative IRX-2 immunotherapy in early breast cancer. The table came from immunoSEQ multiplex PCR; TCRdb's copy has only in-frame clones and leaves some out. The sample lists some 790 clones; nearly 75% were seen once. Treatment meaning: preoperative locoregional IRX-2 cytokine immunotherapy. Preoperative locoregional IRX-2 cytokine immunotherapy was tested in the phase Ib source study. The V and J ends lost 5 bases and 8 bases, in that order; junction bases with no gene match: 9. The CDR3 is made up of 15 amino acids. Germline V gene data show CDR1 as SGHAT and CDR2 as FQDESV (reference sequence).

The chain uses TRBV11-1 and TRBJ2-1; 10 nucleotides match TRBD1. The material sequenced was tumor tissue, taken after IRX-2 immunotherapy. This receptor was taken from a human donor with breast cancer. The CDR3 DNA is TGTGCCAGCAGCCCACCGGACAGGGGGGGGGATGAGCAGTTCTTC. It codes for CASSPPDRGGDEQFF. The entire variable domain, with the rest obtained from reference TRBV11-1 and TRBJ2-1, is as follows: EAEVAQSPRYKITEKSQAVAFWCDPISGHATLYWYRQILGQGPELLVQFQDESVVDDSQLPKDRFSAERLKGVDSTLKIQPAELGDSAMYLCASSPPDRGGDEQFFGPGTRLTVL.